This T cell receptor beta chain is from a study of shared clonotypes between healthy human individuals. The study, taken as a whole, reports: Limited genetic and exposure-history diversity came from having few donors.

A remark on this clone: Its matching antigen is unknown.

Subsets obtained from CD4+ cells comprised CD45RA+ naive and CD45RA-negative memory cells. Method: immunoSEQ multiplex PCR; TCRdb's copy keeps in-frame clones and lacks some. The table has approximately 1.4 million clones, approximately 98% seen once; the top ten hold 0.45%. The receptor was isolated from a man aged 25-40 years in good health. Sequenced input: naive CD4+ T cells sorted from blood. As for subset: CD45RA+ positively selected.

CDR3 sequence reads: CASRLSGPSYEQYF. The CDR3 DNA sequence: TGTGCCAGCAGGCTTAGCGGGCCATCCTACGAGCAGTACTTC. The chain uses TRBV2 and TRBJ2-7; 7 nucleotides align to TRBD2. The CDR3 totals 14 residues. The junction had 6 bases not matched to a gene; V was cut back by 6 bases and J by 1 base. Germline CDR1 and CDR2: SNHLY and FYNNEI.